In this sample, the clone carrying this T cell receptor (beta chain) turned up many times. Its antigen is undetermined. This entry belongs to a study of T cells after yellow fever vaccination. Background on the study: Researchers used SMART-Seq v4 Ultra Low Input to prepare fractions that had low cell numbers. Study-level results: Among primary-vaccination clones, most reappeared after the booster, at about 95% for CD4 and around 90% for CD8.

The ends were cut back, 6 bases at V and 4 bases at J, with 21 bases in the middle. The CDR3 has 16 amino acids. The germline V gene has CDR1 SEHNR and CDR2 FQNEAQ (reference sequence). UMIs and a universal primer site were added when TCR cDNA was made by 5'RACE template switching. TCRdb independently ran MiXCR on the 5' RACE reads; one entry per CDR3 protein. The table shows more than 65,000 distinct CDR3 sequences, with around 7% occurring only once. The chain couples TRBV7-9 to TRBJ2-5; D may be TRBD1 (6 bases). The receptor's source is a young man who received the YFV17D yellow fever vaccine. The starting material was CD8+ T cells sorted from PBMCs, obtained 10 days after the first yellow fever vaccination. CDR3 sequence (DNA): TGTGCCAGCAGATATGATAGACAGGCAGAGGGAGAGACCCAGTACTTC. Amino acids: CASRYDRQAEGETQYF.